Below, 24 T cell receptor beta chains from the same sample are listed, as sequenced in a study of cytomegalovirus exposure and HLA in healthy donors. Primers included in the PCR were 60 Vbeta and 13 Jbeta primers. Method: immunoSEQ multiplex PCR; TCRdb's copy keeps in-frame clones and lacks some. The repertoire holds about 180,000 clones, with roughly 80% as singletons. The sequenced sample consisted of PBMCs. These receptor sequences come from a girl between 5 and 17 years old in good health and CMV-seropositive.

The chain combines TRBV29-1 with TRBJ1-3; weak D call: TRBD1 (5 bases). The CDR3 totals 14 residues. Germline V gene lookup returns CDR1 SQVTM and CDR2 ANQGSEA. V was clipped by 3 bases and J by 2 bases, with 11 bases between them. For the CDR3, the DNA is TGCAGCGTTGACGGGGGACTCACTGGAAACACCATATATTTT. It encodes CSVDGGLTGNTIYF.

This clone was seen just once. This sequence joins TRBV2 and TRBJ2-7; D gene ambiguous. The CDR3 sequence is 14 residues long. Trimming took off 5 bases at V and 0 bases at J, with 11 bases between the two ends. The germline gives CDR1 SNHLY, CDR2 FYNNEI. The CDR3 DNA sequence: TGTGCCAGCAGTCAGCTCCTAGACTCCTACGAGCAGTACTTC. It codes for CASSQLLDSYEQYF. Complete variable domain (other parts from reference TRBV2 and TRBJ2-7): EPEVTQTPSHQVTQMGQEVILRCVPISNHLYFYWYRQILGQKVEFLVSFYNNEISEKSEIFDDQFSVERPDGSNFTLKIRSTKLEDSAMYFCASSQLLDSYEQYFGPGTRLTVT.

The chain links TRBV18 to TRBJ1-5, with 9 bases fitting TRBD1. The V gene end was trimmed by 6 bases and the J gene end by 7 bases; junction bases not matched to a gene: 7. Per germline, CDR1 KGHSH and CDR2 LQKENI. The CDR3 runs 14 residues. CDR3 protein: CASSPGTGMQPQHF. The CDR3 DNA reads as TGTGCCAGCTCGCCCGGGACAGGGATGCAGCCCCAGCATTTT.

The chain links TRBV5-1 to TRBJ2-2, with unresolved D. Trimming stripped 7 bases from V and 7 bases from J, with 8 bases between. Germline V gene data show CDR1 as SGHRS and CDR2 as YFSETQ. The CDR3 is made up of 11 amino acids. In nucleotides, the CDR3 is TGCGCCAGCCGCCTATACGGGGAGCTGTTTTTT. This codes for CASRLYGELFF.

The chain carries TRBV6-1 and TRBJ1-5; 9 nucleotides align to TRBD1. V was clipped by 2 bases and J by 15 bases; unmatched bases: 8. Germline V gene data show CDR1 as MNHNS and CDR2 as SASEGT. The CDR3 has 13 amino acids. The CDR3 DNA sequence: TGTGCCAGCAGTGAATGGATGGGGGACAGGGTGCATTTT. Translation: CASSEWMGDRVHF.

The chain couples TRBV7-9 to TRBJ2-2; 12 bases align to TRBD2. V lost 5 bases to trimming and J lost 3 bases; unmatched junction nucleotides: 10. Germline values: CDR1 SEHNR, CDR2 FQNEAQ (reference sequence). This CDR3 has 18 amino acids. The CDR3 sequence is CASSPGLAGLVDTGELFF. The CDR3 nucleotides are TGTGCCAGCAGCCCGGGACTAGCGGGTCTAGTTGACACCGGGGAGCTGTTTTTT.

The CDR3 coding sequence is TGTGCCTGGAGTGTCGCAGCGGGGGGTAAGACAGATACGCAGTATTTT. This gives the protein CAWSVAAGGKTDTQYF. The rearrangement joins TRBV30 to TRBJ2-3, with 9 bases aligning to TRBD2. V gave up 0 bases and J gave up 3 bases; unmatched junction bases: 7. Germline V gene data show CDR1 as GTSNPN and CDR2 as SVGIG (reference sequence). The CDR3 has 16 amino acids.

This clone was detected only a few times. The chain carries TRBV5-1 and TRBJ1-6; D is perhaps TRBD1 (6 bases). Deletions cut 1 base from V and 6 bases from J, with 8 bases between. The CDR3 contains 14 residues. In germline, CDR1 is SGHRS, CDR2 YFSETQ. CDR3 DNA: TGCGCCAGCAGCTTGAGAGGGGGTAATTCACCCCTCCACTTT. Translating it yields CASSLRGGNSPLHF.

The V gene is TRBV30, the J gene TRBJ1-1; a possible D gene is TRBD1 (5 bases). The CDR3 totals 14 residues. Trimming took 5 bases from V and 1 from J, leaving 14 bases between them. In germline, CDR1 is GTSNPN, CDR2 SVGIG (reference sequence). The CDR3 is CAWDHLGGNTEAFF. CDR3 nucleotides: TGTGCCTGGGACCACCTGGGGGGGAACACTGAAGCTTTCTTT.

The chain uses TRBV6-1 and TRBJ1-5; 9 bases are shared with TRBD1. Germline lookup yields CDR1 MNHNS and CDR2 SASEGT. This CDR3 comprises 15 residues. With V trimmed by 6 bases and J by 7 bases, 10 bases remained unmatched. CDR3 loop: CASSGQGLGRQPQHF. The CDR3 nucleotides are TGTGCCAGCAGCGGACAGGGGCTTGGTCGACAGCCCCAGCATTTT.

The chain has TRBV7-9 and TRBJ2-7; D might be TRBD2 (6 bases). CDR3 length: 14 residues. Trimming pared 1 base from V and 2 bases from J, leaving 9 bases between. CDR1 is SEHNR and CDR2 is FQNEAQ in the germline V gene (reference sequence). The CDR3 region is CASSLESSAYEQYF. The DNA for the CDR3 is TGTGCCAGCAGCTTAGAGTCTAGCGCCTACGAGCAGTACTTC. Full variable domain (remainder filled in from reference TRBV7-9 and TRBJ2-7): DTGVSQNPRHKITKRGQNVTFRCDPISEHNRLYWYRQTLGQGPEFLTYFQNEAQLEKSRLLSDRFSAERPKGSFSTLEIQRTEQGDSAMYLCASSLESSAYEQYFGPGTRLTVT.

The V call is TRBV7-9, the J call TRBJ2-1; 13 bases match TRBD2. Germline V lookup: CDR1 SEHNR, CDR2 FQNEAQ (reference sequence). Trimming removed 2 bases from V and 9 bases from J; junction bases left unmatched: 13. The CDR3 consists of 18 residues. The DNA for the CDR3 is TGTGCCAGCAGCTTATCGTATAGAGGGACTAGCGGGATGGCTGAGCAGTTCTTC. It specifies CASSLSYRGTSGMAEQFF.

The chain recombines TRBV5-5 with TRBJ2-2, with 9 bases fitting TRBD1. CDR1 and CDR2 (germline): SGHKS, YYEKEE (reference sequence). The J segment lost 5 bases and the V segment lost 3 bases, leaving 2 bases of the junction unmatched. There are 14 residues in the CDR3. The CDR3 DNA reads TGTGCCAGCAGCTCCGGGACAGGGACCGGGGAGCTGTTTTTT. Protein: CASSSGTGTGELFF.

This rearrangement joins TRBV10-3 to TRBJ2-1; tentatively, D is TRBD2 (7 bases). Trimming removed 7 bases at V and 6 bases at J, with 13 bases between. The CDR3 has 13 residues. Germline CDR1 is ENHRY and CDR2 is SYGVKD. The CDR3 region has the DNA TGTGCCATCATGGGGGGGGCTGCCAATGAGCAGTTCTTC. Its translation is CAIMGGAANEQFF.

This chain connects TRBV30 to TRBJ1-5; no definite D call. V was clipped by 3 bases and J by 0 bases, with 15 bases between them. Germline V gene sequence: CDR1 GTSNPN, CDR2 SVGIG (reference sequence). The CDR3 is 16 residues long. The DNA for the CDR3 is TGTGCCTGGAGCGGGAACAGCGTTCTTAGCAATCAGCCCCAGCATTTT. It codes for CAWSGNSVLSNQPQHF.

This sequence joins TRBV14 and TRBJ2-7, with 7 nucleotides matching TRBD1. V gave up 1 base and J gave up 3 bases; unmatched junction bases: 6. CDR1 and CDR2 (germline): SGHDN, FVKESK. CDR3 size: 15 residues. The CDR3 protein is CASSQGDSAFYEQYF. The CDR3 nucleotides are TGTGCCAGCAGCCAAGGGGACAGCGCGTTCTACGAGCAGTACTTC. Complete variable domain (other parts from reference TRBV14 and TRBJ2-7): EAGVTQFPSHSVIEKGQTVTLRCDPISGHDNLYWYRRVMGKEIKFLLHFVKESKQDESGMPNNRFLAERTGGTYSTLKVQPAELEDSGVYFCASSQGDSAFYEQYFGPGTRLTVT.

V is TRBV2 and J is TRBJ2-2; 10 nucleotides agree with TRBD1. Trimming took 8 bases from V and 4 from J; bases not matched to a gene: 7. Germline CDR1 and CDR2: SNHLY and FYNNEI. This CDR3 contains 15 residues. The CDR3: CASQRDRGSTGELFF. Here the CDR3 DNA reads TGTGCCAGCCAACGGGACAGGGGAAGCACCGGGGAGCTGTTTTTT.

In its sample, this clone was seen once. CDR3 nucleotides: TGCAGTGGCAGGGCTGACTACGAGCAGTACTTC. Translated, it gives CSGRADYEQYF. V and J are TRBV20-1 and TRBJ2-7, with D perhaps matching TRBD1 (5 bases). The V end lost 7 bases, the J end lost 3 bases, and 10 bases lay between the germline ends. The germline gives CDR1 DFQATT, CDR2 SNEGSKA (reference sequence). This CDR3 has 11 amino acids.

The V call is TRBV29-1, the J call TRBJ2-7, with 7 bases identical to TRBD2. Trimming took 2 bases from V and 3 from J; bases not matched to a gene: 4. This CDR3 region has 13 residues. CDR1 and CDR2 from the germline V gene are SQVTM and ANQGSEA. CDR3 bases: TGCAGCGTTGAATTGGCTAGCGGCTACGAGCAGTACTTC. Its translation is CSVELASGYEQYF.

The chain has TRBV6-1 and TRBJ2-7; possibly TRBD2 for D (7 bases). The length of the CDR3 is 14 residues. Germline V gives CDR1 MNHNS, CDR2 SASEGT. Trimming pared 11 bases from V and 2 bases from J, leaving 19 bases between. The CDR3 loop is CAGSWAGATYEQYF. The CDR3 nucleotides read TGTGCCGGTTCTTGGGCGGGGGCGACCTACGAGCAGTACTTC.

This clone was counted once. CDR3 in amino acids: CASSSPGGRPDTQYF. As DNA, the CDR3 is TGTGCCAGCAGTTCTCCGGGCGGGAGACCAGATACGCAGTATTTT. This chain joins TRBV6-6 and TRBJ2-3; the match to TRBD2 covers 7 bases. The CDR3 contains 15 residues. V was clipped by 4 bases and J by 4 bases; unmatched bases: 8. Germline V gene data show CDR1 as MNHNY and CDR2 as SVGAGI (reference sequence).

The rearrangement joins TRBV6-6 to TRBJ2-7; 8 bases map to TRBD2. The CDR3 has 15 residues. Germline loops: CDR1 MNHNY, CDR2 SVGAGI (reference sequence). The junction had 13 bases not matched to a gene; V was cut back by 6 bases and J by 6 bases. CDR3 sequence reads: CASRLRGAGGPEQYF. CDR3 coding DNA: TGTGCCAGCAGACTCAGAGGGGCGGGAGGCCCCGAGCAGTACTTC.

This chain uses TRBV5-1 with TRBJ2-5, with 8 bases that match TRBD2. The CDR3 runs 15 residues. V shed 1 base and J 4 bases; nucleotides not matched to a gene: 6. Germline CDR1 reads SGHRS; CDR2 reads YFSETQ. This CDR3 is CASSLFNAGGETQYF. In DNA, the CDR3 is TGCGCCAGCAGCTTGTTCAACGCGGGAGGAGAGACCCAGTACTTC.

As DNA, the CDR3 is TGTGCCTGGGGCGGACAGGAATCCTACGAGCAGTACTTC. Its translation is CAWGGQESYEQYF. The rearrangement uses TRBV30 and TRBJ2-7; 7 bases align to TRBD1. Germline V CDR1 and CDR2: GTSNPN, SVGIG (reference sequence). The CDR3 sequence is 13 residues long. With V trimmed by 5 bases and J by 1 base, 5 bases remained unmatched.